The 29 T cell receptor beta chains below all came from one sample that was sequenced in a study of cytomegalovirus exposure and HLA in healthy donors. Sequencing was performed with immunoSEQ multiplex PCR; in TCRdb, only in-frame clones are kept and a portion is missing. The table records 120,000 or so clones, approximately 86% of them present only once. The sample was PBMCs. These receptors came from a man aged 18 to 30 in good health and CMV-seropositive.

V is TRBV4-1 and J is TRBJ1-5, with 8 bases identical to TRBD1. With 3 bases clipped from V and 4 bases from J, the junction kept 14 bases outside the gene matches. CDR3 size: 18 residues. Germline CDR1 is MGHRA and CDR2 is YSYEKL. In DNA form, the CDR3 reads TGCGCCAGCAGCCACATCACAGGGGGGGCAGGGGGAAATCAGCCCCAGCATTTT. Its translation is CASSHITGGAGGNQPQHF.

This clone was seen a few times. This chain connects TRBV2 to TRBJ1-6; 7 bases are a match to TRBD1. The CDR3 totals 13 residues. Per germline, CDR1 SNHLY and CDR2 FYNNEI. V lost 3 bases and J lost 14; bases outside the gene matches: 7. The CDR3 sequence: CASSDGQARALHF. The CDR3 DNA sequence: TGTGCCAGCAGTGACGGACAGGCCAGGGCCCTCCACTTT.

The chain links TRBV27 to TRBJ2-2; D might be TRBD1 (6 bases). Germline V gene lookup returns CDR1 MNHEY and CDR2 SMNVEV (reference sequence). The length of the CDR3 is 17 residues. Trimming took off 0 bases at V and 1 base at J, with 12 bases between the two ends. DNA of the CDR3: TGTGCCAGCAGTTTATCGTTCGACAGGCAGAACACCGGGGAGCTGTTTTTT. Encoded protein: CASSLSFDRQNTGELFF.

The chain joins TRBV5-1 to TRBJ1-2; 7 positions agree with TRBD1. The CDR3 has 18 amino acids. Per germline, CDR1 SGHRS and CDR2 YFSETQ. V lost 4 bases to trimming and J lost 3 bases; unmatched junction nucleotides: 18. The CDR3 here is CASSDTSGQRPVHYGYTF. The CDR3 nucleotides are TGCGCCAGCAGCGACACGTCGGGACAGCGTCCTGTTCACTATGGCTACACCTTC.

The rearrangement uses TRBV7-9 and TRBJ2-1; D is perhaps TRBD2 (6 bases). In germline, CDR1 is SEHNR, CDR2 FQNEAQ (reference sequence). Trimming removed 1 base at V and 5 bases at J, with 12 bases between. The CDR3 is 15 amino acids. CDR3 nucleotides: TGTGCCAGCAGCTTAGTTCCGGGGAGGAACAATGAGCAGTTCTTC. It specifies CASSLVPGRNNEQFF. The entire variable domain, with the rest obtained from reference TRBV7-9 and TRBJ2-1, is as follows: DTGVSQNPRHKITKRGQNVTFRCDPISEHNRLYWYRQTLGQGPEFLTYFQNEAQLEKSRLLSDRFSAERPKGSFSTLEIQRTEQGDSAMYLCASSLVPGRNNEQFFGPGTRLTVL.

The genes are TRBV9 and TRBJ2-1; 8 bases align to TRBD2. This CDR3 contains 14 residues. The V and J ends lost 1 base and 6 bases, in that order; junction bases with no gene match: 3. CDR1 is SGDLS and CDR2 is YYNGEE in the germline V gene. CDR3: CASSVPGLGNEQFF. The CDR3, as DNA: TGTGCCAGCAGCGTACCGGGACTAGGCAATGAGCAGTTCTTC.

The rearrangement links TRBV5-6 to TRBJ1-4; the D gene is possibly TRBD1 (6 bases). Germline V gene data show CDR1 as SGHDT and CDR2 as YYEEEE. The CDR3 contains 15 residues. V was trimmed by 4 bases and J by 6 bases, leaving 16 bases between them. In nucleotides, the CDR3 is TGTGCCAGCAGCACACCGGGGGCGGGAGATGAAAAACTGTTTTTT. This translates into CASSTPGAGDEKLFF. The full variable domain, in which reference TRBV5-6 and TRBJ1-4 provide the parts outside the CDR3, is DAGVTQSPTHLIKTRGQQVTLRCSPKSGHDTVSWYQQALGQGPQFIFQYYEEEERQRGNFPDRFSGHQFPNYSSELNVNALLLGDSALYLCASSTPGAGDEKLFFGSGTQLSVL.

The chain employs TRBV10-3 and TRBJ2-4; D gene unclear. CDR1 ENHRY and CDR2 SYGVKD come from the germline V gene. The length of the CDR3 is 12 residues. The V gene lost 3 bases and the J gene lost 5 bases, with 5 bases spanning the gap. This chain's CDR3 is CAISDGENIQYF. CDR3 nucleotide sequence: TGTGCCATCAGTGATGGAGAAAACATTCAGTACTTC.

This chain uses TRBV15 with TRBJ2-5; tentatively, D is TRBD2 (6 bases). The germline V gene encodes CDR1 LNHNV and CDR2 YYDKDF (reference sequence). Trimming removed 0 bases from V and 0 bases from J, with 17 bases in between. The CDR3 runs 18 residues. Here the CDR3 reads CATSRDPGSVEYQETQYF. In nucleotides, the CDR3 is TGTGCCACCAGCAGAGATCCCGGGAGCGTTGAGTACCAAGAGACCCAGTACTTC. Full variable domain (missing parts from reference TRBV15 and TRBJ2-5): DAMVIQNPRYQVTQFGKPVTLSCSQTLNHNVMYWYQQKSSQAPKLLFHYYDKDFNNEADTPDNFQSRRPNTSFCFLDIRSPGLGDTAMYLCATSRDPGSVEYQETQYFGPGTRLLVL.

The DNA of the CDR3 is TGCGCCAGCAGCCAAGATGGACCGGGAGGGCGCACAGATACGCAGTATTTT. This gives the protein CASSQDGPGGRTDTQYF. The chain links TRBV4-3 to TRBJ2-3, with TRBD2 identical over 8 bases. Germline CDR1 is LGHNA and CDR2 is YSLEER. After removal of 0 bases from V and 1 base from J, the junction contained 6 bases not matched to a gene. There are 17 residues in the CDR3.

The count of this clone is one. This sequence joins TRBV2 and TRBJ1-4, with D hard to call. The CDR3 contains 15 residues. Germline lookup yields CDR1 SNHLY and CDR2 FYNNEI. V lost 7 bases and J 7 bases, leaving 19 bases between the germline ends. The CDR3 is CASKGGVGGSEKLFF. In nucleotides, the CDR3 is TGTGCCAGCAAAGGTGGCGTAGGAGGGTCTGAAAAACTGTTTTTT.

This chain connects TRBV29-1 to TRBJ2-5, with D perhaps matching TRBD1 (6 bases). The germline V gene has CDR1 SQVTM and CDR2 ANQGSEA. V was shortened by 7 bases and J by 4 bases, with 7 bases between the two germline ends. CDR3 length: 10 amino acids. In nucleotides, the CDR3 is TGCAGCGCCAGGGGAGAGACCCAGTACTTC. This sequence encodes CSARGETQYF. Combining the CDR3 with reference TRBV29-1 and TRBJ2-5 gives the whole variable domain SAVISQKPSRDICQRGTSLTIQCQVDSQVTMMFWYRQQPGQSLTLIATANQGSEATYESGFVIDKFPISRPNLTFSTLTVSNMSPEDSSIYLCSARGETQYFGPGTRLLVL.

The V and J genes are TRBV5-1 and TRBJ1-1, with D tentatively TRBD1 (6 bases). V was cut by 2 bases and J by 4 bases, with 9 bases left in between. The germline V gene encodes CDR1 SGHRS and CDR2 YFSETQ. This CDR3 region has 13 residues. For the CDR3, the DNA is TGCGCCAGCAGCTTACAGGGTGGCACTGAAGCTTTCTTT. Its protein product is CASSLQGGTEAFF.

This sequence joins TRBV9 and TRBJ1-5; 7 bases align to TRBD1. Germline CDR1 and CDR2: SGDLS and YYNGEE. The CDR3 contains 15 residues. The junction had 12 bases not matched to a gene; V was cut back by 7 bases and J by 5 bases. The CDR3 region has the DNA TGTGCCAGCTCCCGATGGACAGGTACCGATCAGCCCCAGCATTTT. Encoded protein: CASSRWTGTDQPQHF. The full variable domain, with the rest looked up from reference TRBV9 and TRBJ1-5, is DSGVTQTPKHLITATGQRVTLRCSPRSGDLSVYWYQQSLDQGLQFLIQYYNGEERAKGNILERFSAQQFPDLHSELNLSSLELGDSALYFCASSRWTGTDQPQHFGDGTRLSIL.

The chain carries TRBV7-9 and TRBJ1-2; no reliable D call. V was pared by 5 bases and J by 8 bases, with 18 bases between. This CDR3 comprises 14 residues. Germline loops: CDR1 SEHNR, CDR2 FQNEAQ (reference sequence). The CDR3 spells CASSPLTPGEGYTF. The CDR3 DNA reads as TGTGCCAGCAGCCCCCTGACACCCGGCGAGGGCTACACCTTC.

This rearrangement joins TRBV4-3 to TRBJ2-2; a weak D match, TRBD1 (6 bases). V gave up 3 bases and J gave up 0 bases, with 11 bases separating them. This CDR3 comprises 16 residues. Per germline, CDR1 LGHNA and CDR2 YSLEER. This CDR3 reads CASSQHRATNTGELFF. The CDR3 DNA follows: TGCGCCAGCAGCCAGCACAGGGCCACGAACACCGGGGAGCTGTTTTTT.

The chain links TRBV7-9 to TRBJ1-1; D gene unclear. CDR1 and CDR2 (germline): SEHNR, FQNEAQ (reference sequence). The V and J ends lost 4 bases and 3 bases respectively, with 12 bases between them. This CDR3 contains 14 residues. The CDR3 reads CASSSLGSDTEAFF. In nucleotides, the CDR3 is TGTGCCAGCAGCTCGCTCGGGTCAGACACTGAAGCTTTCTTT.

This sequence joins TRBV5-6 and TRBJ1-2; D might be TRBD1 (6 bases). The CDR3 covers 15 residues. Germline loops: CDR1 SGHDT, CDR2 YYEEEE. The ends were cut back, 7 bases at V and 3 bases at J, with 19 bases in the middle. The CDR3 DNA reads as TGTGCCAGCCTCCTCGGTGGGGGCTCGGACTATGGCTACACCTTC. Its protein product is CASLLGGGSDYGYTF.

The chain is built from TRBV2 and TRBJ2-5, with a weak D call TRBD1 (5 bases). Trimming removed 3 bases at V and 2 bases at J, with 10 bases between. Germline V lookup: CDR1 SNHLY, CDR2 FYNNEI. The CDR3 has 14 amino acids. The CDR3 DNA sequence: TGTGCCAGCAGTGACGGACAACGGCAAGAGACCCAGTACTTC. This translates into CASSDGQRQETQYF.

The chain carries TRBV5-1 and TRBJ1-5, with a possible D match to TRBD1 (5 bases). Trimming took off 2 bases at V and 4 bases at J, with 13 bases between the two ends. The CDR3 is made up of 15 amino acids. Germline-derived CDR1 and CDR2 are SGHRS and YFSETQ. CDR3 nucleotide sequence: TGCGCCAGCAGCTTAGGGGCGGGAGAGAATCAGCCCCAGCATTTT. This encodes CASSLGAGENQPQHF.

CDR3 sequence reads: CATNGRTNTGELFF. Here the CDR3 DNA reads TGTGCCACCAACGGCAGGACGAACACCGGGGAGCTGTTTTTT. The chain has TRBV10-3 and TRBJ2-2; D gene ambiguous. This CDR3 is built from 14 residues. Germline-derived CDR1 and CDR2 are ENHRY and SYGVKD. The V end was cut by 10 bases, the J end by 0 bases, with 12 bases between.

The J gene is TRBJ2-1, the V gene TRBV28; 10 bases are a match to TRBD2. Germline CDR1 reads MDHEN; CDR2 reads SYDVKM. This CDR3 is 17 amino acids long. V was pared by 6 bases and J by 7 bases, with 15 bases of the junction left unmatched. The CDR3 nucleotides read TGTGCCAGCAGACCCGATAGCGGGGGGACGAGGACGAATGAGCAGTTCTTC. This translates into CASRPDSGGTRTNEQFF.

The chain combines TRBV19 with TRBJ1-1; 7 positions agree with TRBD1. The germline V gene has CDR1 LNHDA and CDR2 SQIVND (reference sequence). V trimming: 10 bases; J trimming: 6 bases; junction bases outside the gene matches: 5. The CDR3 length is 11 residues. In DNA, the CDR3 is TGTGCCATAACACAGGGGCCTGAAGCTTTCTTT. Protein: CAITQGPEAFF.

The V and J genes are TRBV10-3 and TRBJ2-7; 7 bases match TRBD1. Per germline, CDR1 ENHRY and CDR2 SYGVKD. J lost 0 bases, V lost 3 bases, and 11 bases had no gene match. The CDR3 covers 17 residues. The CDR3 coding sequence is TGTGCCATCAGTGATAGGGGAACAGGGGCCGACTCCTACGAGCAGTACTTC. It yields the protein CAISDRGTGADSYEQYF.

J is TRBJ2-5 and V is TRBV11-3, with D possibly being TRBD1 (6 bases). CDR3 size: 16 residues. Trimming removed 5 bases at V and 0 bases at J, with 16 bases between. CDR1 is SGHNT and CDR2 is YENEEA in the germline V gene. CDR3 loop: CASSLFRTENQETQYF. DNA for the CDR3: TGTGCCAGCAGCCTGTTCAGGACAGAGAACCAAGAGACCCAGTACTTC.

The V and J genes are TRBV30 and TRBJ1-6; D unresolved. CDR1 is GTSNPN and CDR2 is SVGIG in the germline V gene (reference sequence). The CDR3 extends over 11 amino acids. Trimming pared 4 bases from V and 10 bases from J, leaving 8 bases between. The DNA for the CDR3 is TGTGCCTGGAAATTGCGGTCACCCCTCCACTTT. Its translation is CAWKLRSPLHF. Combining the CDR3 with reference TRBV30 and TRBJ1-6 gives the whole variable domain SQTIHQWPATLVQPVGSPLSLECTVEGTSNPNLYWYRQAAGRGLQLLFYSVGIGQISSEVPQNLSASRPQDRQFILSSKKLLLSDSGFYLCAWKLRSPLHFGNGTRLTVT.

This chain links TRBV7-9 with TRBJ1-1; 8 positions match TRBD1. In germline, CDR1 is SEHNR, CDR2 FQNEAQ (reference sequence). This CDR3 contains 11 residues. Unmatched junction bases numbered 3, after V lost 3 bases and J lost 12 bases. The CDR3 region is CASSFQGASFF. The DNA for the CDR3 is TGTGCCAGCAGCTTTCAGGGGGCTTCTTTCTTT. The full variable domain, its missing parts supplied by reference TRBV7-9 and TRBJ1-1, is DTGVSQNPRHKITKRGQNVTFRCDPISEHNRLYWYRQTLGQGPEFLTYFQNEAQLEKSRLLSDRFSAERPKGSFSTLEIQRTEQGDSAMYLCASSFQGASFFGQGTRLTVV.

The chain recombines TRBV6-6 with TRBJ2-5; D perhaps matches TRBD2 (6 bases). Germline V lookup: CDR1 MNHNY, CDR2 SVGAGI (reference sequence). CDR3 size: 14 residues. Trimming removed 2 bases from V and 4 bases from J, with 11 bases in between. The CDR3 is CASSYPGTRETQYF. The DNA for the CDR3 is TGTGCCAGCAGTTACCCCGGGACTCGAGAGACCCAGTACTTC.

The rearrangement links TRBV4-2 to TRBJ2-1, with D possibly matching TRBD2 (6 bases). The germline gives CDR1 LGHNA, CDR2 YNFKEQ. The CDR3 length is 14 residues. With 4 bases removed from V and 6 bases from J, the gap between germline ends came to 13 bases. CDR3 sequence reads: CASSRSGTLNEQFF. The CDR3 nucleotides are TGTGCCAGCAGCCGCTCCGGGACTCTCAATGAGCAGTTCTTC.